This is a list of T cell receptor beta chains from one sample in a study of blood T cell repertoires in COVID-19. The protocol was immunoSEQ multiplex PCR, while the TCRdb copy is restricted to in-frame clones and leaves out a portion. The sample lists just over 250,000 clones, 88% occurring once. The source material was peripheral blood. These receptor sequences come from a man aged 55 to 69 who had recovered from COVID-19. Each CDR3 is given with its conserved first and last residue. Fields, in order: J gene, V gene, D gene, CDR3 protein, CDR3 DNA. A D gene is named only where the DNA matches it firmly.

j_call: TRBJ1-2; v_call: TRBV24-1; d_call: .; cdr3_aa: CATQRGEDYGYTF; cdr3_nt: TGTGCCACCCAGCGGGGGGAGGACTATGGCTACACCTTC
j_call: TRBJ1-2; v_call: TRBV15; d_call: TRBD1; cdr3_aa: CATSRGQGANNYGYTF; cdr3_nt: TGTGCCACCAGCAGGGGACAGGGGGCTAATAACTATGGCTACACCTTC
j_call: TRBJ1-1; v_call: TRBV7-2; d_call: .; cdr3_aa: CASSLVGTGRTEAFF; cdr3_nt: TGTGCCAGCAGCTTAGTAGGGACCGGGAGGACTGAAGCTTTCTTT
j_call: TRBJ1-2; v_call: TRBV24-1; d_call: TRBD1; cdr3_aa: CATSGDRGTLNYGYTF; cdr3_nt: TGTGCCACCAGTGGTGACAGGGGCACCCTTAACTATGGCTACACCTTC
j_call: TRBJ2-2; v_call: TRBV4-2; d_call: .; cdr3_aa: CASSRLLEQTGELFF; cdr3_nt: TGTGCCAGCAGCCGCCTCCTAGAACAAACCGGGGAGCTGTTTTTT
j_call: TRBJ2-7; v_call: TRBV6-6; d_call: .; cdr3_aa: CASSYTGLGLNYEQYF; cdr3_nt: TGTGCCAGCAGTTACACAGGATTGGGCCTCAACTACGAGCAGTACTTC
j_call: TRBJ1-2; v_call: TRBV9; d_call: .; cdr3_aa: CASSGSGLDNHYGYTF; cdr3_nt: TGTGCCAGCAGCGGTTCAGGTTTGGACAACCACTATGGCTACACCTTC
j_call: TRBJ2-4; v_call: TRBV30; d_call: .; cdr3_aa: CAWTKGSRASGIQYF; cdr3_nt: TGTGCCTGGACGAAAGGCTCCAGGGCCTCAGGGATTCAGTACTTC
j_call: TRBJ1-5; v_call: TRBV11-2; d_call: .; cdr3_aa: CASSFLTGPNQPQHF; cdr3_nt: TGTGCCAGCAGCTTCCTCACAGGGCCCAATCAGCCCCAGCATTTT
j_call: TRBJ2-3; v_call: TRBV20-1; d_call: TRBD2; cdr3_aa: CSASVSGATDTQYF; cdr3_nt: TGCAGTGCTAGTGTTAGCGGGGCCACAGATACGCAGTATTTT
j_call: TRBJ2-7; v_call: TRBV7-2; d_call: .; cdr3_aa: CASSLVSYEQYF; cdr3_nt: TGTGCCAGCAGCTTAGTTTCGTACGAGCAGTACTTC
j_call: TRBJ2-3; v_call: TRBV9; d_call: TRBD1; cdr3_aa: CASRATGATLDTQYF; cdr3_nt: TGTGCCAGCAGAGCCACAGGGGCGACTTTAGATACGCAGTATTTT
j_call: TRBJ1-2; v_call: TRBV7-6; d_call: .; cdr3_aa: CASSVNRGGKRGYTF; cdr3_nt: TGTGCCAGCAGCGTAAATCGGGGGGGAAAGCGGGGCTACACCTTC
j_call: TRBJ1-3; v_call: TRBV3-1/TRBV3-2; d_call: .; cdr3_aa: CASSQARAGNTIYF; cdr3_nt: TGTGCCAGCAGCCAAGCCAGGGCTGGAAACACCATATATTTT
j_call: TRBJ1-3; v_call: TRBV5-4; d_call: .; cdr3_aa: CASSRNQGVSGNTIYF; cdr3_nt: TGTGCCAGCAGCAGAAATCAGGGCGTCTCTGGAAACACCATATATTTT
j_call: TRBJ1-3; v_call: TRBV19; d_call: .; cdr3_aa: CASSIAGSGNTIYF; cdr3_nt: TGTGCCAGTAGTATAGCGGGATCTGGAAACACCATATATTTT
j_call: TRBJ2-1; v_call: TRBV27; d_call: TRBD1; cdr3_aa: CASSLNPQGTNEQFF; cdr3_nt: TGTGCCAGCAGTTTGAACCCACAGGGGACCAATGAGCAGTTCTTC
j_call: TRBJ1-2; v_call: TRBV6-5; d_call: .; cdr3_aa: CASSTPTANYGYTF; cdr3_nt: TGTGCCAGCTCAACCCCGACAGCAAACTATGGCTACACCTTC
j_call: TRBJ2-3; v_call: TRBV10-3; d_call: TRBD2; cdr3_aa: CAIRRSGGTDTQYF; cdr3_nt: TGTGCCATCAGACGGAGCGGGGGCACAGATACGCAGTATTTT
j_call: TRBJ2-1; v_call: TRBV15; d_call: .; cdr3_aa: CATSRRSGGIYNEQFF; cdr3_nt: TGTGCCACCAGCAGGAGGTCCGGGGGTATCTACAATGAGCAGTTCTTC
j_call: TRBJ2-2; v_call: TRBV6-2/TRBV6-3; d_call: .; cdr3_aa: CASSQPRGGSTGELFF; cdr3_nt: TGTGCCAGCAGTCAACCCCGCGGCGGGTCAACCGGGGAGCTGTTTTTT
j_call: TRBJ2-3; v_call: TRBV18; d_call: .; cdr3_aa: CASSPPPVDTQYF; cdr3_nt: TGTGCCAGCTCACCACCTCCCGTGGATACGCAGTATTTT
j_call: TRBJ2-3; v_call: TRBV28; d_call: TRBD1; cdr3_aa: CASSLYGQGQKDNTQYF; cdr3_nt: TGTGCCAGCAGTTTATACGGACAGGGGCAGAAGGACAATACGCAGTATTTT
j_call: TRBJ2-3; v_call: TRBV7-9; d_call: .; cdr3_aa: CASSTLGDTQYF; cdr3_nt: TGTGCCAGCAGCACCCTCGGGGATACGCAGTATTTT
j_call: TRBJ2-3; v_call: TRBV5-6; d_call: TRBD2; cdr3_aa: CASSLALAGGADTQYF; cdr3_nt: TGTGCCAGCAGCTTAGCACTAGCGGGGGGGGCAGATACGCAGTATTTT
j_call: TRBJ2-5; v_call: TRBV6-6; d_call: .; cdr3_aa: CASSYTGQSKETQYF; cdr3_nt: TGTGCCAGCAGTTACACAGGACAGTCAAAAGAGACCCAGTACTTC
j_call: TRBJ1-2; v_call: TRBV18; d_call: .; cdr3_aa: CASSPADSNYGYTF; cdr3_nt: TGTGCCAGCTCACCGGCCGACAGTAACTATGGCTACACCTTC
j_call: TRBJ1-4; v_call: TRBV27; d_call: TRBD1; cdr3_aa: CASSPGVGGWVEKLFF; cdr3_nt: TGTGCCAGCAGCCCAGGTGTAGGGGGCTGGGTTGAAAAACTGTTTTTT